This section outlines one T cell receptor beta chain sequence together with its context. What it binds is unknown. The donor population consisted of healthy HIV-negative adults with no recent acute infections or vaccinations. This sample is part of a study of shared clonotypes between healthy human individuals. Regarding the study as a whole: The naive CD4 repertoires of several donors were compared, and approximately 5% of clonotypes were shared. Blood alone was sampled, and tissue repertoires likely differ.

CDR1 MNHEY and CDR2 SMNVEV come from the germline V gene (reference sequence). The V and J ends lost 8 bases and 0 bases respectively, with 10 bases between them. The CDR3 consists of 13 residues. The repertoire was sequenced with immunoSEQ multiplex PCR; TCRdb's copy has only in-frame clones and lacks some. This table has about 1.5 million clones, approximately 98% appearing once. The sequencing sample was made of naive CD4+ T cells sorted from blood. Subset: CD45RA+ positively selected. The rearrangement uses TRBV27 and TRBJ1-2; the D gene is possibly TRBD1 (6 bases). The clonotype was recovered from a young man in good health. The CDR3, as DNA: TGTGCCAGCCGGGACACCACTAACTATGGCTACACCTTC. Amino acids: CASRDTTNYGYTF.